One and the same sample provided the 30 T cell receptor beta chains below, sequenced in a study of T cells in Graves' hyperthyroidism and ophthalmopathy. Using RNA transcripts as the source, TCR beta CDR3 regions were amplified. First-round RT-PCR targeting the TCR CDR3 was performed with the HTBI primer set. TCRdb re-called the multiplex PCR reads with MiXCR, one entry per CDR3 protein. This table has 700,000 or so distinct CDR3 sequences, approximately 16% appearing once. Sequenced sample: blood. The receptors shown here come from a man aged 18-30 years with Graves' hyperthyroidism.

The rearrangement joins TRBV20-1 to TRBJ1-1; D uncertain. Between the trimmed V and J ends, which lost 5 bases and 2 bases, there was a span of 12 bases. This CDR3 comprises 13 residues. Germline assignment: CDR1 DFQATT and CDR2 SNEGSKA (reference sequence). This CDR3 is CSAVDISNTEAFF. Here the CDR3 DNA reads TGCAGTGCTGTCGACATAAGCAACACTGAAGCTTTCTTT.

Many counts were recorded for this clonotype. The DNA of the CDR3 is TGTGCCAGCAGTCCTCGATGGGAGCAGTTCTTC. Translation: CASSPRWEQFF. The chain carries TRBV28 and TRBJ2-1; D remains ambiguous. The CDR3 has 11 residues. Trimming shortened V by 5 bases and J by 10 bases, and 9 bases separated the two germline ends. Germline V gene data show CDR1 as MDHEN and CDR2 as SYDVKM.

In its sample, this clonotype was seen a few times. The V gene is TRBV7-9, the J gene TRBJ2-3, with 7 bases that match TRBD2. Germline V gene sequence: CDR1 SEHNR, CDR2 FQNEAQ (reference sequence). Losses at the gene ends were 5 bases for V and 2 bases for J; bases not matched to a gene: 16. This CDR3 is built from 18 residues. The DNA for the CDR3 is TGTGCCAGCAGCCCAAGTTTTTCAAGTGCGGGAGACACAGATACGCAGTATTTT. Protein sequence: CASSPSFSSAGDTDTQYF.

This clonotype was seen at least ten times. V usage is TRBV28 and J usage is TRBJ1-4; 7 nucleotides line up with TRBD1. Germline V gene sequence: CDR1 MDHEN, CDR2 SYDVKM. V dropped 3 bases and J dropped 4; count of bases not matched to a gene: 2. The CDR3 runs to 14 residues. CDR3 coding DNA: TGTGCCAGCAGTTTCTACAGGGGTAATGAAAAACTGTTTTTT. This codes for CASSFYRGNEKLFF.

The gene calls are TRBV7-9 and TRBJ1-2; a possible D gene is TRBD1 (6 bases). The CDR3 runs to 14 residues. The V end lost 5 bases, the J end lost 5 bases, and 15 bases lay between the germline ends. Germline-derived CDR1 and CDR2 are SEHNR and FQNEAQ (reference sequence). The CDR3 nucleotides read TGTGCCAGCAGCCAGTTTGGGGGGCAATATGGCTACACCTTC. Its translation is CASSQFGGQYGYTF.

This chain uses TRBV19 with TRBJ2-7; D is perhaps TRBD1 (6 bases). With 3 bases removed from V and 5 bases from J, the gap between germline ends came to 17 bases. Per the germline V gene, CDR1 is LNHDA and CDR2 is SQIVND (reference sequence). The CDR3 loop spans 15 amino acids. The CDR3 region is CASSIRGTSWDEQYF. For the CDR3, the DNA is TGTGCCAGTAGTATTAGGGGGACCTCCTGGGACGAGCAGTACTTC.

This clonotype was detected ten times or more. The V gene is TRBV7-2, the J gene TRBJ1-2, with 12 bases identical to TRBD1. CDR1 is SGHTA and CDR2 is FQGNSA in the germline V gene. After removal of 1 base from V and 8 bases from J, the junction contained 8 bases not matched to a gene. This CDR3 has 16 residues. CDR3 region: CASSLVWGQGAGGYTF. In nucleotides, the CDR3 is TGTGCCAGCAGCTTAGTTTGGGGACAGGGGGCTGGCGGCTACACCTTC.

Many counts were recorded for this clonotype. The chain is built from TRBV6-5 and TRBJ2-1; D remains unclear. This CDR3 is 18 amino acids long. Per the germline V gene, CDR1 is MNHEY and CDR2 is SVGAGI. Trimming left V 0 bases short and J 0 bases short, with 15 bases between. CDR3 sequence: CASSYSIHLGLSYNEQFF. For the CDR3, the DNA is TGTGCCAGCAGTTACTCCATACATCTCGGTCTCTCCTACAATGAGCAGTTCTTC.

This clonotype has a count of ten or more. The chain recombines TRBV29-1 with TRBJ1-1; D gene unclear. V was shortened by 7 bases and J by 4 bases, with 19 bases between the two germline ends. Germline V CDR1 and CDR2: SQVTM, ANQGSEA. The CDR3 contains 14 residues. The CDR3 DNA reads as TGCAGCGCTTCCACCCCGCCGGCGGTCACTGAAGCTTTCTTT. It translates to CSASTPPAVTEAFF.

This chain joins TRBV20-1 and TRBJ2-1; no definite D call. Trimming took off 1 base at V and 2 bases at J, with 9 bases between the two ends. The V gene's germline CDR1 is DFQATT and CDR2 SNEGSKA (reference sequence). The CDR3 is 14 residues long. This CDR3 is CSARALGPYNEQFF. The DNA of the CDR3 is TGCAGTGCTAGAGCCCTTGGCCCCTACAATGAGCAGTTCTTC.

This clonotype appeared a few times. The junction shows a germline mismatch at one end, possibly a read error. The CDR3 DNA sequence: TGTGCCAGCATGCTCATACAGACAGACTCCTACGATCAGTACTTC. It is translated as CASMLIQTDSYDQYF. The genes are TRBV2 and TRBJ2-7; possible D gene TRBD1, 5 bases. Germline values: CDR1 SNHLY, CDR2 FYNNEI. The CDR3 length is 15 residues.

This clonotype came up many times. The chain recombines TRBV28 with TRBJ2-7, with D maybe TRBD2 (6 bases). The CDR3 contains 14 residues. Germline V gives CDR1 MDHEN, CDR2 SYDVKM. Trimming removed 6 bases from V and 0 bases from J, with 12 bases in between. This CDR3 reads CASSQSRGSYEQYF. As DNA, the CDR3 is TGTGCCAGCAGCCAGTCGCGGGGCTCCTACGAGCAGTACTTC.

This clonotype has only a few counts. V gene TRBV9 combines with J gene TRBJ1-2; tentative D call: TRBD1 (5 bases). The CDR3 length is 13 residues. V lost 6 bases and J lost 6, with 15 bases in between. Germline V CDR1 and CDR2: SGDLS, YYNGEE. CDR3 sequence: CASTTGGADGYTF. The CDR3 DNA reads as TGTGCCAGCACCACCGGAGGGGCGGATGGCTACACCTTC.

At least ten counts were recorded for this clonotype. The V gene is TRBV19, the J gene TRBJ1-1; no reliable D call. CDR3 length equals 10 residues. The germline CDR1 and CDR2 sequences are LNHDA and SQIVND (reference sequence). With 9 bases removed from V and 1 base from J, the gap between germline ends came to 3 bases. CDR3 region: CASRNTEAFF. Written as DNA, the CDR3 is TGTGCCAGCAGGAACACTGAAGCTTTCTTT.

The CDR3 DNA sequence: TGTGCCAGCAGCTTAGGGGGCGCCTCCTCTGGAAACACCATATATTTT. This gives the protein CASSLGGASSGNTIYF. The rearrangement links TRBV7-3 to TRBJ1-3, with D possibly matching TRBD1 (6 bases). V lost 2 bases to trimming and J lost 0 bases, with 11 bases between them. The CDR3 runs to 16 residues. Germline assignment: CDR1 SGHTA and CDR2 FQGTGA. The full variable domain, rest sourced from reference TRBV7-3 and TRBJ1-3, is GAGVSQTPSNKVTEKGKYVELRCDPISGHTALYWYRQSLGQGPEFLIYFQGTGAADDSGLPNDRFFAVRPEGSVSTLKIQRTERGDSAVYLCASSLGGASSGNTIYFGEGSWLTVV.

This clonotype was observed a handful of times. The chain links TRBV7-8 to TRBJ1-5, with D maybe TRBD1 (5 bases). CDR3 length: 16 residues. CDR1 and CDR2 (germline): SGHVS, FQNEAQ. V shed 1 base and J shed 4 bases, with 14 bases lying between them. This CDR3 is CASSLGRDRGNQPQHF. CDR3 coding DNA: TGTGCCAGCAGCTTAGGCAGGGATCGGGGTAATCAGCCCCAGCATTTT.

This clonotype was counted many times. V usage is TRBV7-9 and J usage is TRBJ1-1; a possible D gene is TRBD1 (5 bases). The V gene lost 4 bases and the J gene lost 0 bases, with 9 bases spanning the gap. The CDR3 has 14 residues. CDR1 and CDR2 from the germline V gene are SEHNR and FQNEAQ (reference sequence). The CDR3 nucleotides are TGTGCCAGCAGCTCGGGACGGATGAACACTGAAGCTTTCTTT. Translating gives CASSSGRMNTEAFF.

The table lists this clonotype with a few counts. This chain uses TRBV12-3 or TRBV12-4 with TRBJ1-4; tentative D call: TRBD1 (5 bases). The CDR3 length is 13 residues. Deletions cut 5 bases from V and 10 bases from J, with 14 bases between. CDR3 DNA sequence: TGTGCCAGCAGTCCCAACACGGGGGGAAAACTGTTTTTT. It yields the protein CASSPNTGGKLFF.

This clonotype was picked up a small number of times. The genes are TRBV4-2 and TRBJ2-1; 7 nucleotides align to TRBD2. V lost 1 base, J lost 5 bases, and 5 bases stayed unmatched. The CDR3 covers 15 residues. Germline CDR1 and CDR2: LGHNA and YNFKEQ. CDR3 DNA: TGTGCCAGCAGCCAAGGCACTAGCGCTCACAATGAGCAGTTCTTC. This gives the protein CASSQGTSAHNEQFF.

This clonotype came up once. Given a much more abundant clone one base away, this may be a read error. The gene calls are TRBV12-3 or TRBV12-4 and TRBJ2-7; 10 bases agree with TRBD1. CDR3 length: 16 residues. Trimming at V came to 7 bases and at J to 4 bases, leaving 13 bases not matched to a gene. The CDR3 loop is CASTDSRDRGSYEQYF. In nucleotides, the CDR3 is TGTGCCAGCACCGATAGCCGGGACAGGGGTTCTTACGAGCAGTACTTC.

The sample holds many counts of this clonotype. The V and J genes are TRBV5-5 and TRBJ1-5; D is unresolved. This CDR3 contains 15 residues. The germline V and J ends were trimmed by 0 bases and 4 bases, with 11 bases remaining between them. Per the germline V gene, CDR1 is SGHKS and CDR2 is YYEKEE (reference sequence). CDR3 in amino acids: CASSLGGLGNQPQHF. The CDR3 coding sequence is TGTGCCAGCAGCTTGGGAGGGTTGGGGAATCAGCCCCAGCATTTT.

This clonotype was recorded at least ten times. The chain recombines TRBV7-2 with TRBJ2-1; 7 nucleotides match TRBD1. Germline V CDR1 and CDR2: SGHTA, FQGNSA. With 4 bases clipped from V and 2 bases from J, the junction kept 5 bases outside the gene matches. This CDR3 is 15 amino acids long. CDR3 region: CASSSGQTTYNEQFF. CDR3 coding DNA: TGTGCCAGCAGCTCGGGACAGACTACCTACAATGAGCAGTTCTTC.

This clonotype was observed at least ten times. The chain uses TRBV30 and TRBJ2-1; tentative D call: TRBD2 (5 bases). The germline gives CDR1 GTSNPN, CDR2 SVGIG (reference sequence). CDR3 length: 15 residues. V shed 0 bases and J shed 0 bases, with 9 bases lying between them. DNA of the CDR3: TGTGCCTGGAGTGTAACCGGGAACTCCTACAATGAGCAGTTCTTC. Protein sequence: CAWSVTGNSYNEQFF. Together with reference TRBV30 and TRBJ2-1, the CDR3 gives the full variable domain: SQTIHQWPATLVQPVGSPLSLECTVEGTSNPNLYWYRQAAGRGLQLLFYSVGIGQISSEVPQNLSASRPQDRQFILSSKKLLLSDSGFYLCAWSVTGNSYNEQFFGPGTRLTVL.

This clonotype has ten or more counts. This chain links TRBV7-9 with TRBJ2-3, with D possibly TRBD1 on 6 matching bases. The V and J ends lost 4 bases and 1 base respectively, with 12 bases between them. CDR1 and CDR2 from the germline V gene are SEHNR and FQNEAQ (reference sequence). The CDR3 extends over 15 amino acids. The CDR3 sequence: CASSSHRDGTDTQYF. CDR3 coding DNA: TGTGCCAGCAGCTCTCACAGGGACGGCACAGATACGCAGTATTTT.

This clonotype has just a few counts. This chain connects TRBV12-3 or TRBV12-4 to TRBJ2-7; 7 bases are shared with TRBD2. This CDR3 region has 14 residues. J lost 5 bases, V lost 8 bases, and 12 bases had no gene match. The CDR3 coding sequence is TGTGCCAGCCGTTCCTTAAGCGGGACGGACGAGCAGTACTTC. As protein: CASRSLSGTDEQYF.

CDR3 DNA sequence: TGTGCCAGCATCCCCGTTGGAGGCTACGAGCAGTACTTC. Protein product: CASIPVGGYEQYF. This chain uses TRBV7-9 with TRBJ2-7, with D perhaps TRBD2 (5 bases). This CDR3 has 13 amino acids. V gave up 7 bases and J gave up 3 bases, with 13 bases separating them. Germline V CDR1 and CDR2: SEHNR, FQNEAQ (reference sequence).

The chain uses TRBV6-1 and TRBJ2-3; 11 positions agree with TRBD1. The CDR3 is made up of 15 amino acids. Germline loops: CDR1 MNHNS, CDR2 SASEGT. Germline trimming cut 6 bases from V and 2 bases from J; bases unmatched to any gene: 4. CDR3 DNA sequence: TGTGCCAGCAGATGGACAGGGGGCTTCACAGATACGCAGTATTTT. This sequence encodes CASRWTGGFTDTQYF.

This clonotype was seen a few times. A much larger clone lies a single base off, so this may be a read error. V usage is TRBV27 and J usage is TRBJ2-1; 8 bases map to TRBD2. This CDR3 is built from 15 residues. Germline V gene data show CDR1 as MNHEY and CDR2 as SMNVEV (reference sequence). Trimming at V came to 5 bases and at J to 8 bases, leaving 11 bases not matched to a gene. This chain's CDR3 is CASSLMAVGGDEQFF. In DNA form, the CDR3 reads TGTGCCAGCAGTCTAATGGCAGTCGGGGGGGATGAGCAGTTCTTC.

This clonotype has a count of ten or more. V and J are TRBV7-6 and TRBJ2-7; 9 bases match TRBD2. The V segment lost 1 base and the J segment 1 base; nucleotides outside the gene matches: 14. The CDR3 runs to 19 residues. Germline loops: CDR1 SGHVS, CDR2 FNYEAQ. Here the CDR3 reads CASSLGGLAAPPWSYEQYF. CDR3 in DNA: TGTGCCAGCAGCTTAGGGGGACTAGCAGCACCGCCCTGGTCCTACGAGCAGTACTTC.

There are a few counts of this clonotype. The chain uses TRBV4-3 and TRBJ1-5; the D is unclear. Germline CDR1 LGHNA, CDR2 YSLEER. Trimming left V 3 bases short and J 9 bases short, with 15 bases between. This CDR3 region has 14 residues. In DNA, the CDR3 is TGCGCCAGCAGCCACGACATGTATGTAAGGCCCCAGCATTTT. Residues: CASSHDMYVRPQHF.